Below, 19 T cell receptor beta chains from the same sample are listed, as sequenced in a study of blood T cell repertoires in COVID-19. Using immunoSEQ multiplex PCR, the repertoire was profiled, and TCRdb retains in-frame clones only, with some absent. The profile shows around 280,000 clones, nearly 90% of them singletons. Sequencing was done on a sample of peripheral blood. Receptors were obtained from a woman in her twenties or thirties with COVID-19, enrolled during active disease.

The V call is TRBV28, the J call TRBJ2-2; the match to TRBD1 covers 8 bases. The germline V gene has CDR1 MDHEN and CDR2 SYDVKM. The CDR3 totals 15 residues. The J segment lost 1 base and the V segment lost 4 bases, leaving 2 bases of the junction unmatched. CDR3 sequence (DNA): TGTGCCAGCAGTTCGGGACAGGTGAACACCGGGGAGCTGTTTTTT. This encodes CASSSGQVNTGELFF.

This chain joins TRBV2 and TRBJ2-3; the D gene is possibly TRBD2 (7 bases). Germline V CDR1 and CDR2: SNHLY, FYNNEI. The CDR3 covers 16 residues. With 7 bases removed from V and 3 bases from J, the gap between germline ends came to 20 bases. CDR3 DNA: TGTGCCAGCAAAGTGCTAGGGGGGAGGGGGACAGATACGCAGTATTTT. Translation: CASKVLGGRGTDTQYF. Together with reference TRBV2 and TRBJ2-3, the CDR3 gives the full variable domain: EPEVTQTPSHQVTQMGQEVILRCVPISNHLYFYWYRQILGQKVEFLVSFYNNEISEKSEIFDDQFSVERPDGSNFTLKIRSTKLEDSAMYFCASKVLGGRGTDTQYFGPGTRLTVL.

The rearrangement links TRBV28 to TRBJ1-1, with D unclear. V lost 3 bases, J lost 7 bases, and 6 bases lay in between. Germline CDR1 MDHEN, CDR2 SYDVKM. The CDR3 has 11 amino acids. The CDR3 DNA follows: TGTGCCAGCAGTTTGACTGTTGAAGCTTTCTTT. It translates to CASSLTVEAFF. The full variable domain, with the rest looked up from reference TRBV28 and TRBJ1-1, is DVKVTQSSRYLVKRTGEKVFLECVQDMDHENMFWYRQDPGLGLRLIYFSYDVKMKEKGDIPEGYSVSREKKERFSLILESASTNQTSMYLCASSLTVEAFFGQGTRLTVV.

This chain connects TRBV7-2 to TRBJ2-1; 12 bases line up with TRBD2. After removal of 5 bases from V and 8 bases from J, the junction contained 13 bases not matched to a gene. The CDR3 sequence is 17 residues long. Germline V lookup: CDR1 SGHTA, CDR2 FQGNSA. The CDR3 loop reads CASSDQILAGGPDEQFF. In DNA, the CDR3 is TGTGCCAGCAGCGACCAAATTCTAGCGGGGGGGCCCGATGAGCAGTTCTTC.

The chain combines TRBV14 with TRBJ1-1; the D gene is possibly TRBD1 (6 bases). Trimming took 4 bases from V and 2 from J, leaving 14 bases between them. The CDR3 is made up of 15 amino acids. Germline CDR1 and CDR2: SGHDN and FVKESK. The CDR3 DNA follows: TGTGCCAGCAGCCCCTTCGCAGGGGTTAACACTGAAGCTTTCTTT. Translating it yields CASSPFAGVNTEAFF.

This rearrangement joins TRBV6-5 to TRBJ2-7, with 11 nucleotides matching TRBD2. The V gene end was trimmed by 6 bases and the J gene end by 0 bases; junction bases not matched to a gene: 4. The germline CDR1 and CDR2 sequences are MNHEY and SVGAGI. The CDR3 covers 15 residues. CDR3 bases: TGTGCCAGCAGAAGACTAGCGGGGAGCTCCTACGAGCAGTACTTC. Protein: CASRRLAGSSYEQYF.

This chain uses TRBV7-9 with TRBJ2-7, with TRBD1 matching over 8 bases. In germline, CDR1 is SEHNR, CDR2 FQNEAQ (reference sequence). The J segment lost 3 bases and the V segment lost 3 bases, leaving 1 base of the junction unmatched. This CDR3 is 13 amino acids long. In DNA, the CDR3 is TGTGCCAGCAGCTTGACAGGGGTCTACGAGCAGTACTTC. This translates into CASSLTGVYEQYF.

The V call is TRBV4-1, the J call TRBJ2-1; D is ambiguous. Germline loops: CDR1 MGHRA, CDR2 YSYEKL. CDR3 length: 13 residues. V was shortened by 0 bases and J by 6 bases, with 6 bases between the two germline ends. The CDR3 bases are TGCGCCAGCAGCCAAGAAACATCCAATGAGCAGTTCTTC. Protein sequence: CASSQETSNEQFF.

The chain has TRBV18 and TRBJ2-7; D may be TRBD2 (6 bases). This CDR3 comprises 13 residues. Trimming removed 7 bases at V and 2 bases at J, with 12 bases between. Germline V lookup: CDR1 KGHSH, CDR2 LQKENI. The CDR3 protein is CASLDRGTYEQYF. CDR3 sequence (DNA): TGTGCCAGCTTGGACCGGGGGACCTACGAGCAGTACTTC.

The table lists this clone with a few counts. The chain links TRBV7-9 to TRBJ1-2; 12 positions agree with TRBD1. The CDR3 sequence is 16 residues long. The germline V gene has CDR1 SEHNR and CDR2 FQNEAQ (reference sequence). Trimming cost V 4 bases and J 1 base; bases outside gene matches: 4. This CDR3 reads CASSSGTGGFNYGYTF. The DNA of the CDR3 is TGTGCCAGCAGCTCCGGGACAGGGGGCTTTAACTATGGCTACACCTTC.

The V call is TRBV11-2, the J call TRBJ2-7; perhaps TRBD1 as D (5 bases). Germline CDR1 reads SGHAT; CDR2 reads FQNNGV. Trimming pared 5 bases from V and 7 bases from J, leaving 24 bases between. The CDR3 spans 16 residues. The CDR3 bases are TGTGCCAGCAGCCCTGTAGGGGTTGCTGGAACGTTAGAGCAGTACTTC. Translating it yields CASSPVGVAGTLEQYF.

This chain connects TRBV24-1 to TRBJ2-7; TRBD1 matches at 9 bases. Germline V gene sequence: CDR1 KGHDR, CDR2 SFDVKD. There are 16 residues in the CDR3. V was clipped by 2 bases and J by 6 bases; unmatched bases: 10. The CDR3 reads CATSDSPGQGLFEQYF. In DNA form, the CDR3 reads TGTGCCACCAGTGATTCCCCGGGACAGGGATTGTTCGAGCAGTACTTC.

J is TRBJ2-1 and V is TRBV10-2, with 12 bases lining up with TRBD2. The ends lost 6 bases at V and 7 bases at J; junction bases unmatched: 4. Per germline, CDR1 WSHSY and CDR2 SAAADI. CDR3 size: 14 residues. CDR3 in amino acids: CASSLAGGRNEQFF. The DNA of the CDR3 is TGCGCCAGCAGCCTAGCGGGGGGGCGAAATGAGCAGTTCTTC.

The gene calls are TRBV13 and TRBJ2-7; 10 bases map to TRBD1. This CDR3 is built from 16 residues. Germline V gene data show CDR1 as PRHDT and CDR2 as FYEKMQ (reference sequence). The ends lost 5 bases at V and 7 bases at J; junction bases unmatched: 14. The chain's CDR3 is CASSTSRGQGSGEQYF. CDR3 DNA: TGTGCCAGCAGCACCAGTCGGGGACAGGGGTCGGGAGAGCAGTACTTC.

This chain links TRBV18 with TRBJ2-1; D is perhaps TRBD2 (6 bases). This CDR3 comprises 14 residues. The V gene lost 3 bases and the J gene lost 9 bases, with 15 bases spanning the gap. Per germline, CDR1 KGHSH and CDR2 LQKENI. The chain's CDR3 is CASSPETRALEQFF. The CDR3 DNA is TGTGCCAGCTCACCCGAGACTAGGGCCCTTGAGCAGTTCTTC.

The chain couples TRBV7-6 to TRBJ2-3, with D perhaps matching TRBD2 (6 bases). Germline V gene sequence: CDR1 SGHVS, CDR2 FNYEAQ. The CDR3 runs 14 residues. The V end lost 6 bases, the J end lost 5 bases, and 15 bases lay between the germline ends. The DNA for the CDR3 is TGTGCCAGCAGTGATAGTGGGGGGTTAGATACGCAGTATTTT. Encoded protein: CASSDSGGLDTQYF.

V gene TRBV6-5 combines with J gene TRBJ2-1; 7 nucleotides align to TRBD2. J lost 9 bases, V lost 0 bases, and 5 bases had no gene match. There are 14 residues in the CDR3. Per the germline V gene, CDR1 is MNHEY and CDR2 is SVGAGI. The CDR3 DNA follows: TGTGCCAGCAGTTACTCAAGCGGGGCCGTTGAGCAGTTCTTC. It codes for CASSYSSGAVEQFF.

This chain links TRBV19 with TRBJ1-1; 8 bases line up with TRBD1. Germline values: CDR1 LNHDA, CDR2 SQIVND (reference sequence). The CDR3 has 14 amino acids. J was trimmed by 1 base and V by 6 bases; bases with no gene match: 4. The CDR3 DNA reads TGTGCCAGTAGAGGGGACAGGAGGAACACTGAAGCTTTCTTT. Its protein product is CASRGDRRNTEAFF.

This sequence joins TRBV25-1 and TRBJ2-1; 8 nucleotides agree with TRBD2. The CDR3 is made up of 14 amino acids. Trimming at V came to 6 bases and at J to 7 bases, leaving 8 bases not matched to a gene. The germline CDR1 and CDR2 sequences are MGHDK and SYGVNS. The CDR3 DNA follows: TGTGCCAGCAGGAGACAGCGGGGGAGTAATGAGCAGTTCTTC. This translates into CASRRQRGSNEQFF.